This is a list of T cell receptor beta chains from one sample in a study of cytomegalovirus exposure and HLA in healthy donors. Libraries were prepared by immunoSEQ multiplex PCR; TCRdb keeps only in-frame clonotypes and omits some of them. The sample carries tens of thousands of clones, roughly 89% recorded once. Material for sequencing was PBMCs. These receptors came from a young woman in good health and CMV-seropositive. CDR3s include the opening cysteine and the closing phenylalanine or tryptophan. The D gene is left open where the match is weak. Size is stated for part of the rows, as once, few or many counts, or as a class when the clone is expanded.

CASSYSRQGRNEQFF TGTGCCAGCAGTTACTCGAGGCAAGGCCGCAATGAGCAGTTCTTC TRBV6-5 . . TRBJ2-1
CASSATSGPYEQYF TGTGCCAGCAGCGCCACTAGCGGCCCCTACGAGCAGTACTTC TRBV9 . TRBD2 TRBJ2-7
CATRTGPETGELFF TGTGCCACACGGACAGGGCCGGAGACCGGGGAGCTGTTTTTT TRBV7-2 . TRBD1 TRBJ2-2
CSPPNRRYNEQFF TGCAGCCCCCCGAACAGGCGGTACAATGAGCAGTTCTTC TRBV29-1 . . TRBJ2-1
CAWRGTSGTTSTDTQYF TGTGCCTGGAGAGGGACTAGCGGAACCACTAGCACAGATACGCAGTATTTT TRBV30 . TRBD2 TRBJ2-3
CASSLGHSGGAFTYEQYF TGTGCCAGCAGCTTAGGGCATAGCGGGGGGGCCTTCACCTACGAGCAGTACTTC TRBV7-6 . TRBD2 TRBJ2-7
CASSLRAGQGNSPLHF TGTGCCAGCTCATTAAGGGCGGGACAGGGTAATTCACCCCTCCACTTT TRBV18 . TRBD1 TRBJ1-6
CASRPYGTYEQYF TGTGCCAGCAGACCGTACGGGACTTACGAGCAGTACTTC TRBV28 . . TRBJ2-7
CASSFGGKGYGYTF TGTGCCAGCAGCTTCGGGGGGAAGGGCTATGGCTACACCTTC TRBV28 . . TRBJ1-2
CASSPRLAGAGDTQYF TGTGCCAGCAGCCCTAGACTAGCGGGAGCTGGAGATACGCAGTATTTT TRBV7-9 . TRBD2 TRBJ2-3
CASSLTGPGQYF TGTGCCAGCAGCCTGACAGGTCCCGGGCAGTACTTC TRBV11-2 . . TRBJ2-7
CASSEGGRTYNEQFF TGTGCCAGCAGTGAAGGCGGGAGAACCTACAATGAGCAGTTCTTC TRBV2 . TRBD2 TRBJ2-1
CASSLFGGTQYF TGTGCCAGCAGCTTATTCGGAGGGACCCAGTACTTC TRBV13 once . TRBJ2-5
CASSDLGRNEKLFF TGTGCCAGCTCCGACCTGGGGCGGAATGAAAAACTGTTTTTT TRBV18 . . TRBJ1-4
CASSQRTSGGETGELFF TGTGCCAGCAGCCAGAGGACTAGCGGGGGGGAAACAGGGGAGCTGTTTTTT TRBV7-2 . TRBD2 TRBJ2-2
CSVSSYILHGTGNGYTF TGCAGCGTCTCTAGTTATATACTCCACGGGACAGGGAATGGCTACACCTTC TRBV29-1 . TRBD1 TRBJ1-2
CASSLRGTGANVLTF TGTGCCAGCAGCTTACGCGGGACTGGGGCCAACGTCCTGACTTTC TRBV7-8 . . TRBJ2-6
CASRPSGMTDTQYF TGTGCCAGTCGTCCTAGCGGGATGACAGATACGCAGTATTTT TRBV19 . TRBD2 TRBJ2-3
CASRRTGEEGIQYF TGTGCCAGCAGACGAACAGGGGAAGAAGGCATTCAGTACTTC TRBV2 . TRBD1 TRBJ2-4
CASSPGLGWTDHEQYF TGTGCCAGCAGCCCAGGCCTGGGGTGGACAGACCACGAGCAGTACTTC TRBV14 . . TRBJ2-7
CAWSLSGGYHEQFF TGTGCCTGGAGTTTATCGGGTGGGTATCATGAGCAGTTCTTC TRBV30 . . TRBJ2-1
CSVLVGQHGYTF TGCAGCGTCCTAGTGGGACAGCATGGCTACACCTTC TRBV29-1 . TRBD1 TRBJ1-2
CASSFPDKPRTKETQYF TGTGCCAGCAGTTTCCCGGACAAACCAAGAACAAAAGAGACCCAGTACTTC TRBV27 . . TRBJ2-5
CATKQGASTGELFF TGTGCCACAAAACAGGGGGCGAGTACCGGGGAGCTGTTTTTT TRBV19 . TRBD1 TRBJ2-2
CASSDLAGGPEEQFF TGTGCCAGCAGTGACTTAGCGGGGGGGCCCGAAGAGCAGTTCTTC TRBV6-4 . TRBD2 TRBJ2-1
CASSGTGDNQPQHF TGTGCCAGCAGCGGGACAGGGGACAATCAGCCCCAGCATTTT TRBV6-1 few TRBD1 TRBJ1-5
CASSQDSGANVLTF TGTGCCAGCAGTCAGGACTCTGGGGCCAACGTCCTGACTTTC TRBV6-1 . . TRBJ2-6
CASSPYTDTQYF TGTGCCAGCAGCCCGTACACAGATACGCAGTATTTT TRBV28 . . TRBJ2-3
CASSSQTGELFF TGCGCCAGCAGCTCCCAAACCGGGGAGCTGTTTTTT TRBV5-1 . . TRBJ2-2
CASSRQGARTEAFF TGTGCCAGTAGTAGACAGGGGGCGCGCACTGAAGCTTTCTTT TRBV19 . TRBD1 TRBJ1-1
CASRPPGLAGPTQYF TGCGCCAGCAGGCCACCGGGACTAGCGGGGCCTACGCAGTATTTT TRBV5-1 once TRBD2 TRBJ2-3
CASREGTGDGYTF TGTGCCAGCAGAGAGGGGACAGGTGATGGCTACACCTTC TRBV6-5 . TRBD1 TRBJ1-2
CAISAGQVIGYEQYF TGTGCCATCAGTGCAGGACAGGTGATAGGCTACGAGCAGTACTTC TRBV10-3 . TRBD1 TRBJ2-7
CASSRSGLAGTDTQYF TGCGCCAGCAGCCGAAGCGGCCTAGCGGGAACAGATACGCAGTATTTT TRBV4-1 . TRBD2 TRBJ2-3
CATSNETGLNTEAFF TGCGCCACCTCTAATGAGACAGGCTTGAACACTGAAGCTTTCTTT TRBV10-1 . . TRBJ1-1
CASSQGSGSGANVLTF TGCGCCAGCAGCCAAGGGAGCGGCTCTGGGGCCAACGTCCTGACTTTC TRBV4-1 once . TRBJ2-6
CASSIQTGLTEAFF TGTGCCAGCAGCATCCAGACAGGGCTCACTGAAGCTTTCTTT TRBV14 . TRBD1 TRBJ1-1
CASLIRTGKTGELFF TGTGCCAGCTTGATCAGAACAGGGAAAACCGGGGAGCTGTTTTTT TRBV11-2 . . TRBJ2-2
CASSEALLNTEAFF TGTGCCAGCAGTGAAGCTCTTTTGAACACTGAAGCTTTCTTT TRBV6-1 . . TRBJ1-1
CASSLMGQKNTEAFF TGTGCCAGCAGCTTGATGGGACAGAAGAACACTGAAGCTTTCTTT TRBV5-6 . TRBD1 TRBJ1-1
CASSSTGDLTYEQYF TGTGCCAGCAGCAGTACCGGGGACTTAACTTACGAGCAGTACTTC TRBV7-6 . . TRBJ2-7
CASSLIGLAGRSDTQYF TGTGCCAGCAGCTTGATCGGACTAGCGGGAAGATCAGATACGCAGTATTTT TRBV5-6 . TRBD2 TRBJ2-3
CASSLSGTGKETQYF TGTGCCAGCAGCCTCTCCGGGACAGGAAAAGAGACCCAGTACTTC TRBV5-6 . TRBD1 TRBJ2-5
CATSRGGLAGSYEQYF TGTGCCACCAGCAGAGGAGGACTAGCGGGTTCCTACGAGCAGTACTTC TRBV15 . TRBD2 TRBJ2-7
CASRTGGNGYTF TGTGCCAGCAGGACAGGGGGGAATGGCTACACCTTC TRBV27 few TRBD1 TRBJ1-2
CASTVSGRRTGELFF TGTGCCAGTACCGTTAGCGGGAGGAGGACCGGGGAGCTGTTTTTT TRBV19 . TRBD2 TRBJ2-2
CAWSEPGLPNYEQYF TGTGCCTGGAGTGAACCGGGACTACCAAATTACGAGCAGTACTTC TRBV30 . TRBD2 TRBJ2-7
CAWSVGGSTDTQYF TGTGCCTGGAGTGTTGGGGGGAGCACAGATACGCAGTATTTT TRBV30 . . TRBJ2-3
CASSEIGQTVSGYTF TGTGCCAGCAGTGAGATCGGACAAACCGTCTCTGGCTACACCTTC TRBV2 . . TRBJ1-2